This entry is about one T cell receptor (beta chain). The antigen remains undetermined. This entry is derived from a study of T cell repertoires in cytomegalovirus infection. On the study more broadly: As its CMV epitopes, the study selected recently identified HLA-C-restricted and well-studied HLA-B-restricted targets. Whole-study findings and limits: The ex vivo response was dominated by HLA-C-restricted CMV-specific TCR beta clonotypes.

Via MiXCR, TCRdb re-called the reads, giving one row per CDR3 protein. The sample has fewer than 1,000,000 distinct CDR3 sequences; roughly 30% are singletons. Germline V CDR1 and CDR2: SEHNR, FQNEAQ (reference sequence). The CDR3 spans 15 residues. V was pared by 5 bases and J by 0 bases, with 14 bases between. The V gene is TRBV7-9, the J gene TRBJ2-7, with D possibly matching TRBD2 (5 bases). The sequenced sample was cultured CD8+ T cells from PBMCs, obtained from culture after CMV antigen stimulation. The TCR originated in a human donor in good health (CMV status not recorded). Some clones in this sample may be carry-over from other donors' samples. The CDR3 region has the DNA TGTGCCAGCAGCCCCCGAGGGCCCCCCTCCTACGAGCAGTACGTC. This sequence encodes CASSPRGPPSYEQYV.